Listed here are 22 T cell receptor beta chains from one sample, sequenced in a study of shared clonotypes between healthy human individuals. This table comes from immunoSEQ multiplex PCR, and its TCRdb copy is limited to in-frame clones, with some not included. The table lists about 1.1 million clones, around three quarters of them singletons. The sample comprised memory CD4+ T cells from PBMCs. The sample's subset: CD45RA-negative fraction. These receptors originate from a man between 18 and 35 years old in good health. Some clones in this sample may be carry-over from other donors' samples.

CDR3 in DNA: TGTGCCAGCAGCTTAGATTGGGCCCTGGGACAGGGACGTGGCTACACCTTC. It yields the protein CASSLDWALGQGRGYTF. The chain is built from TRBV11-2 and TRBJ1-2; 9 bases map to TRBD1. The CDR3 covers 17 residues. Germline V gene lookup returns CDR1 SGHAT and CDR2 FQNNGV. With V trimmed by 0 bases and J by 7 bases, 12 bases remained unmatched. The entire variable domain, with the rest obtained from reference TRBV11-2 and TRBJ1-2, is as follows: EAGVAQSPRYKIIEKRQSVAFWCNPISGHATLYWYQQILGQGPKLLIQFQNNGVVDDSQLPKDRFSAERLKGVDSTLKIQPAKLEDSAVYLCASSLDWALGQGRGYTFGSGTRLTVV.

The rearrangement links TRBV27 to TRBJ2-7, with D uncertain. The germline V gene encodes CDR1 MNHEY and CDR2 SMNVEV (reference sequence). The CDR3 is 13 residues long. The ends were cut back, 7 bases at V and 0 bases at J, with 10 bases in the middle. CDR3: CASNQLHSYEQYF. CDR3 nucleotides: TGTGCCAGCAATCAGCTCCACTCCTACGAGCAGTACTTC.

The chain combines TRBV27 with TRBJ2-7; 11 positions match TRBD2. The CDR3 totals 15 residues. Trimming took 6 bases from V and 4 from J; bases not matched to a gene: 8. Germline values: CDR1 MNHEY, CDR2 SMNVEV (reference sequence). The CDR3 coding sequence is TGTGCCAGCAGCAGGCGACTAGCGGGACGTTACGAGCAGTACTTC. It yields the protein CASSRRLAGRYEQYF.

This chain uses TRBV2 with TRBJ2-2, with 10 positions matching TRBD1. The germline V gene encodes CDR1 SNHLY and CDR2 FYNNEI. Trimming removed 10 bases from V and 6 bases from J; junction bases left unmatched: 8. This CDR3 region has 14 residues. The CDR3 reads CATKRGQGSGELFF. Written as DNA, the CDR3 is TGTGCCACCAAGAGGGGACAGGGGTCCGGGGAGCTGTTTTTT.

Concerning this clone: The same CDR3 arises from other DNA sequences in this sample as well. This chain uses TRBV5-1 with TRBJ2-5, with 14 bases that match TRBD2. With V trimmed by 4 bases and J by 1 base, 3 bases remained unmatched. This CDR3 comprises 16 residues. Germline lookup yields CDR1 SGHRS and CDR2 YFSETQ. DNA of the CDR3: TGCGCCAGCAGCCTGGGACTAGCGGGAGCCCAAGAGACCCAGTACTTC. Translation gives CASSLGLAGAQETQYF.

The rearrangement links TRBV7-9 to TRBJ2-3; TRBD2 might be the D (6 bases). Between the trimmed V and J ends, which lost 1 base and 4 bases, there was a span of 15 bases. CDR1 and CDR2 from the germline V gene are SEHNR and FQNEAQ (reference sequence). The CDR3 contains 16 residues. CDR3 sequence reads: CASSLVPGVGSDTQYF. The CDR3 coding sequence is TGTGCCAGCAGCTTAGTGCCGGGAGTAGGGTCAGATACGCAGTATTTT.

The chain carries TRBV4-3 and TRBJ2-1, with D unresolved. Germline V gene lookup returns CDR1 LGHNA and CDR2 YSLEER. CDR3 length equals 14 residues. Trimming stripped 0 bases from V and 2 bases from J, with 5 bases between. CDR3: CASSQDATYNEQFF. The DNA of the CDR3 is TGCGCCAGCAGCCAAGACGCGACCTACAATGAGCAGTTCTTC.

The rearrangement joins TRBV4-3 to TRBJ1-4, with D uncertain. V was shortened by 0 bases and J by 5 bases, with 7 bases between the two germline ends. This CDR3 has 14 residues. Germline CDR1 is LGHNA and CDR2 is YSLEER. The CDR3 DNA sequence: TGCGCCAGCAGCCAAGATTACCGAAATGAAAAACTGTTTTTT. It specifies CASSQDYRNEKLFF.

The chain is built from TRBV27 and TRBJ2-1, with 8 bases that match TRBD1. The V and J ends lost 3 bases and 6 bases, in that order; junction bases with no gene match: 4. In germline, CDR1 is MNHEY, CDR2 SMNVEV (reference sequence). This CDR3 spans 14 amino acids. CDR3 in amino acids: CASSLTGAPNEQFF. The CDR3 DNA sequence: TGTGCCAGCAGTTTGACAGGGGCGCCCAATGAGCAGTTCTTC.

This rearrangement joins TRBV7-2 to TRBJ2-3, with TRBD2 matching over 8 bases. Germline V CDR1 and CDR2: SGHTA, FQGNSA. The CDR3 extends over 16 amino acids. The ends lost 1 base at V and 4 bases at J; junction bases unmatched: 7. This CDR3 is CASSLGVAGWADTQYF. CDR3 nucleotides: TGTGCCAGCAGCTTAGGGGTAGCGGGATGGGCAGATACGCAGTATTTT.

DNA of the CDR3: TGTGCCAGCAGCCTCCGGGACTCTTTATCCTACGAGCAGTACTTC. Translation: CASSLRDSLSYEQYF. This sequence joins TRBV7-2 and TRBJ2-7; a weak D match, TRBD2 (6 bases). Trimming cost V 5 bases and J 1 base, with 15 bases left between them. CDR3 length equals 15 residues. Germline V lookup: CDR1 SGHTA, CDR2 FQGNSA.

On this clone itself: This may stem from a read error, because a much larger clone lies one nucleotide away. This specimen includes other DNA sequences encoding the same CDR3. This chain connects TRBV30 to TRBJ1-1; D is unresolved. The length of the CDR3 is 14 residues. Germline CDR1 GTSNPN, CDR2 SVGIG (reference sequence). As DNA, the CDR3 is TGTGCCTGGTCCAAACCCAGGTTCGCGACTGAGGCTTTCTTT. The encoded protein is CAWSKPRFATEAFF.

The chain employs TRBV7-8 and TRBJ2-5, with unresolved D. CDR3 length: 15 amino acids. Trimming removed 0 bases at V and 2 bases at J, with 10 bases between. Germline loops: CDR1 SGHVS, CDR2 FQNEAQ. CDR3 protein: CASSLAPWKQETQYF. CDR3 in DNA: TGTGCCAGCAGCTTAGCACCGTGGAAACAAGAGACCCAGTACTTC. The full variable domain, rest sourced from reference TRBV7-8 and TRBJ2-5, is GAGVSQSPRYKVAKRGQDVALRCDPISGHVSLFWYQQALGQGPEFLTYFQNEAQLDKSGLPSDRFFAERPEGSVSTLKIQRTQQEDSAVYLCASSLAPWKQETQYFGPGTRLLVL.

This clone was picked up one time. The V call is TRBV19, the J call TRBJ1-5; maybe TRBD1 (5 bases). The CDR3 spans 16 residues. Germline CDR1 and CDR2: LNHDA and SQIVND (reference sequence). The V gene lost 7 bases and the J gene lost 5 bases, with 21 bases spanning the gap. The CDR3 sequence: CASNNGGGTLDQPQHF. DNA for the CDR3: TGTGCCAGTAATAATGGGGGGGGAACGCTGGATCAGCCCCAGCATTTT.

The CDR3 sequence: CASSPSSTGELFF. The CDR3 bases are TGTGCCAGCAGCCCCTCGTCCACCGGGGAGCTGTTTTTT. The genes are TRBV7-3 and TRBJ2-2, with no clear D. The germline V gene encodes CDR1 SGHTA and CDR2 FQGTGA. The CDR3 spans 13 residues. V was cut by 5 bases and J by 4 bases, with 8 bases left in between. The full variable domain, with the rest looked up from reference TRBV7-3 and TRBJ2-2, is GAGVSQTPSNKVTEKGKYVELRCDPISGHTALYWYRQSLGQGPEFLIYFQGTGAADDSGLPNDRFFAVRPEGSVSTLKIQRTERGDSAVYLCASSPSSTGELFFGEGSRLTVL.

This clone was picked up one time. The genes are TRBV5-8 and TRBJ1-4; 9 bases align to TRBD1. CDR1 is SGHTS and CDR2 is YDEGEE in the germline V gene. The CDR3 has 16 residues. V was pared by 0 bases and J by 4 bases, with 4 bases of the junction left unmatched. CDR3 loop: CASSLDRGHVNEKLFF. CDR3 nucleotides: TGTGCCAGCAGCTTGGACAGGGGGCATGTTAATGAAAAACTGTTTTTT.

V and J are TRBV5-4 and TRBJ2-2; 7 bases line up with TRBD2. The germline V gene has CDR1 SGHNT and CDR2 YYREEE (reference sequence). The CDR3 contains 14 residues. The V segment lost 3 bases and the J segment 6 bases; nucleotides outside the gene matches: 5. CDR3 bases: TGTGCCAGCAGCTGGGAGGGCCGGGCCGGGGAGCTGTTTTTT. This codes for CASSWEGRAGELFF.

The rearrangement joins TRBV28 to TRBJ2-3, with TRBD2 identical over 11 bases. Germline CDR1 MDHEN, CDR2 SYDVKM. V was pared by 5 bases and J by 3 bases, with 7 bases of the junction left unmatched. The CDR3 loop spans 16 amino acids. The DNA of the CDR3 is TGTGCCAGCAGTCAAAGACTAGCGGGAAAAACAGATACGCAGTATTTT. It encodes CASSQRLAGKTDTQYF.

The rearrangement uses TRBV19 and TRBJ1-3; D is unclear. Germline CDR1 and CDR2: LNHDA and SQIVND (reference sequence). V was clipped by 7 bases and J by 1 base, with 2 bases between them. The CDR3 totals 11 residues. This chain's CDR3 is CASKSGNTIYF. The CDR3 DNA follows: TGTGCCAGTAAATCTGGAAACACCATATATTTT.

The V gene is TRBV4-1, the J gene TRBJ2-7, with D perhaps TRBD1 or TRBD2 (5 bases each). CDR3 length equals 14 residues. The V gene's germline CDR1 is MGHRA and CDR2 YSYEKL. Trimming removed 4 bases at V and 0 bases at J, with 10 bases between. The chain's CDR3 is CASSLRDGSYEQYF. Written as DNA, the CDR3 is TGCGCCAGCAGCCTCCGGGACGGCTCCTACGAGCAGTACTTC.

In its sample, this clone was seen once. The genes are TRBV29-1 and TRBJ2-5; 9 bases align to TRBD2. This CDR3 region has 14 residues. Germline lookup yields CDR1 SQVTM and CDR2 ANQGSEA. Trimming cost V 5 bases and J 13 bases; bases outside gene matches: 17. The CDR3 DNA is TGCAGCGTTTGGCTAGCGGGAACAGAGTCCCCGTCGTACTTC. This codes for CSVWLAGTESPSYF. Complete variable domain (other parts from reference TRBV29-1 and TRBJ2-5): SAVISQKPSRDICQRGTSLTIQCQVDSQVTMMFWYRQQPGQSLTLIATANQGSEATYESGFVIDKFPISRPNLTFSTLTVSNMSPEDSSIYLCSVWLAGTESPSYFGPGTRLLVL.

V and J are TRBV7-2 and TRBJ1-1, with 7 bases lining up with TRBD1. V shed 5 bases, J shed 4 bases, and the junction held 13 bases outside the gene matches. Germline values: CDR1 SGHTA, CDR2 FQGNSA. CDR3 size: 16 residues. The DNA for the CDR3 is TGTGCCAGCAGCGAAGGGGCTCACAGGGGTGGCACTGAAGCTTTCTTT. Its translation is CASSEGAHRGGTEAFF.